This T cell receptor (beta chain) was recorded in a study of T cell repertoires in cytomegalovirus infection. Study-wide context: Peptides in the study included HLA-C-restricted and HLA-B-restricted CMV epitopes. In public TCR beta signatures, there were indications of both CMV infection and matching HLA type.

In TCRdb, the reads were re-called with MiXCR into one record per CDR3 protein. The sample records approximately 470,000 distinct CDR3 sequences, under 55% being singletons. General study points: In two of eight donors, the top clonotype was HLA-C-restricted CMV-specific.

V was cut by 4 bases and J by 0 bases, with 10 bases left in between. This CDR3 has 14 amino acids. The germline CDR1 and CDR2 sequences are ENHRY and SYGVKD. In regard to this clonotype: Its specificity is unknown.

The sequence came from a human donor in good health (CMV status not recorded). Some clones in this sample may be carry-over from other donors' samples. This sample comprised cultured PBMCs, obtained from culture after CMV antigen stimulation. The chain links TRBV10-3 to TRBJ2-7; tentative D call: TRBD2 (6 bases). DNA for the CDR3: TGTGCCATCAGTGTTAGCGGATTCTCCTACGAGCAGTACTTC. It yields the protein CAISVSGFSYEQYF.